This T cell receptor beta chain is drawn from a study of CD8 T cells in ankylosing spondylitis. Details on this clonotype: Its antigen remains unknown.

V was clipped by 5 bases and J by 8 bases, with 14 bases between them. The germline V gene has CDR1 KGHDR and CDR2 SFDVKD. The CDR3 is 13 amino acids. The TCR beta libraries were generated through quantitative 5'-RACE incorporating molecular barcodes. TCRdb reanalysed the 5' RACE reads using MiXCR and keeps one entry per CDR3 protein. Among about 540,000 distinct CDR3 sequences listed, roughly 13% were seen once. Findings of the study overall: Disease-linked clones bore a CD8+ phenotype and were relatively rare in peripheral blood. About eight highly homologous variants made up a TCR beta motif that seemed to typify ankylosing spondylitis blood. According to the report, clones linked to the disease were significantly enriched in matched synovial fluid samples taken from ankylosing spondylitis patients.

The TCR sequence derives from a male donor with ankylosing spondylitis. Input material: blood, either unsorted or a sorted T cell fraction (not recorded which). This chain connects TRBV24-1 to TRBJ1-2; D is ambiguous. CDR3: CATSAHRGFGYTF. CDR3 nucleotide sequence: TGTGCCACCAGTGCCCATAGAGGGTTCGGCTACACCTTC.